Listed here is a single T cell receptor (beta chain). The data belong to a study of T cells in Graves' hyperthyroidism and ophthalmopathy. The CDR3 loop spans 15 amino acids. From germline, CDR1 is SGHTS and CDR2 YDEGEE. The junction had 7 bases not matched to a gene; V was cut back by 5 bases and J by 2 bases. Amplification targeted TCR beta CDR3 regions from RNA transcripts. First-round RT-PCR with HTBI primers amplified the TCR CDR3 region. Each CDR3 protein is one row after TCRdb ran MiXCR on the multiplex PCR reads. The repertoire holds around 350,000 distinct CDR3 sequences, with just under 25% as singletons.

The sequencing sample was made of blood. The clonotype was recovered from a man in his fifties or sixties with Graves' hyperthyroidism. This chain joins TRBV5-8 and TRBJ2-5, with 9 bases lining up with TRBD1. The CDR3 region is CASRDGQGTQETQYF. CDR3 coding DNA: TGTGCCAGCAGAGACGGACAGGGGACGCAAGAGACCCAGTACTTC.